The source of this TCR beta chain is a study of blood T cell repertoires in COVID-19. J lost 5 bases, V lost 5 bases, and 6 bases had no gene match. Germline V gene lookup returns CDR1 SGHTA and CDR2 FQGNSA. The CDR3 spans 16 residues. The repertoire was sequenced with immunoSEQ multiplex PCR; TCRdb's copy has only in-frame clones and lacks some. The table records some 150,000 clones, more than 75% of them present only once. This rearrangement joins TRBV7-2 to TRBJ2-5; 15 bases line up with TRBD2. The sequence derives from a man aged 40-55 years with acute or convalescent COVID-19. The sample was peripheral blood. CDR3 nucleotides: TGTGCCAGCAGCAAGGGACTAGCGGGGGGAGGGGAGACCCAGTACTTC. Encoded protein: CASSKGLAGGGETQYF.